This record looks at one T cell receptor (beta chain) sequence and its context. The CDR3 sequence is 13 residues long. Trimming left V 3 bases short and J 4 bases short, with 9 bases between. The germline gives CDR1 LNHDA, CDR2 SQIVND (reference sequence). These data belong to a study of blood T cell repertoires in COVID-19. Study information: Material from acute and convalescent COVID-19 was sourced from the United States, Italy and Spain.

Original processing methods: The authors estimated nucleated cell counts from reference gene primer amplification. Clones were sequenced by immunoSEQ multiplex PCR, and TCRdb holds only the in-frame ones, with some missing. Clonal size and the V and J genes are those of that table, whereas D and trimming came from the DNA. The table has over 55,000 clones, over 70% seen once. The origin of this receptor is a woman between 65 and 79 years old with acute or convalescent COVID-19. Sequencing was performed on peripheral blood. V is TRBV19 and J is TRBJ1-2, with D unclear. CDR3: CASSIIQSYGYTF. The CDR3 DNA reads TGTGCCAGTAGTATTATACAGTCCTATGGCTACACCTTC.